This T cell receptor (beta chain) was documented in a study of cytomegalovirus exposure and HLA in healthy donors. V shed 5 bases and J 4 bases; nucleotides not matched to a gene: 5. The germline gives CDR1 MNHNY, CDR2 SVGAGI (reference sequence). The CDR3 has 14 residues. This PCR relied on a set of 60 Vbeta primers and 13 Jbeta primers. TCRdb's copy holds only in-frame clones and misses some; the assay was immunoSEQ multiplex PCR. The sample consists of some 130,000 clones, more than 70% of them appearing once. The chain employs TRBV6-6 and TRBJ2-5, with 9 bases identical to TRBD1. What was sequenced was PBMCs. This TCR was sampled from a man in his forties or fifties in good health and CMV-seronegative. DNA of the CDR3: TGTGCCAGCAGTCCCCGACAGGGGGGAGAGACCCAGTACTTC. Residues: CASSPRQGGETQYF.